This T cell receptor beta chain was captured in a study of T cell clonotyping in hematopoietic cell transplantation. Clones were read by immunoSEQ multiplex PCR, and TCRdb kept only the in-frame ones, dropping some. This sample carries more than 7,000 clones, 75% to 90% of them seen once, and the ten largest clones take about 4.5%. Study results and limitations: After transplant, recipient diversity fell while pathologically expanded clonotypes grew through day 180. No sorting was done, leaving CD4 and CD8 contributions mixed. Graft donor and pretransplant recipient Inverse Simpson Index values predicted broader posttransplant TCR diversity.

Of note for this clone: Its antigen is undetermined.

Recipient blood drawn about 28 days pretransplant and days 30, 100, 180 after. The material was PBMCs, obtained 30 days after allogeneic stem cell transplant. This receptor was taken from a female patient between 50 and 59 years old who had an allogeneic stem cell transplant from an unrelated donor, so the T cells may come from the graft donor. Some clones in this sample may be carry-over from other donors' samples.

Here the CDR3 DNA reads TGTGCCAGTAGGTCGTTAGCGGGTAGTAGCTCCTACAATGAGCAGTTCTTC. This encodes CASRSLAGSSSYNEQFF. This chain joins TRBV19 and TRBJ2-1; 7 positions match TRBD2. The junction had 11 bases not matched to a gene; V was cut back by 6 bases and J by 0 bases. The CDR3 contains 17 residues. Per the germline V gene, CDR1 is LNHDA and CDR2 is SQIVND (reference sequence).